This note documents a single TCR beta chain sequence. Germline CDR1 and CDR2: MRHNA and SNTAGT. There are 15 residues in the CDR3. Libraries of TCR beta chains were produced by 5' RACE (UMI-labeled). TCRdb reprocessed the 5' RACE reads and reports one entry per CDR3 protein, with no DNA. This listing includes several thousand distinct CDR3 sequences. These data are taken from a study of human CD8 memory T cell subsets. Enrichment of total CD8+ T cells was achieved using negative magnetic separation. This chain uses TRBV6-4 with TRBJ2-2; TCRdb lists TRBD1, though no DNA is available to test this call. Sequenced input: CD8+ T cells from PBMCs. This receptor was taken from a human donor in good health. CDR3 sequence reads: CASSSRGQNTGELFF.